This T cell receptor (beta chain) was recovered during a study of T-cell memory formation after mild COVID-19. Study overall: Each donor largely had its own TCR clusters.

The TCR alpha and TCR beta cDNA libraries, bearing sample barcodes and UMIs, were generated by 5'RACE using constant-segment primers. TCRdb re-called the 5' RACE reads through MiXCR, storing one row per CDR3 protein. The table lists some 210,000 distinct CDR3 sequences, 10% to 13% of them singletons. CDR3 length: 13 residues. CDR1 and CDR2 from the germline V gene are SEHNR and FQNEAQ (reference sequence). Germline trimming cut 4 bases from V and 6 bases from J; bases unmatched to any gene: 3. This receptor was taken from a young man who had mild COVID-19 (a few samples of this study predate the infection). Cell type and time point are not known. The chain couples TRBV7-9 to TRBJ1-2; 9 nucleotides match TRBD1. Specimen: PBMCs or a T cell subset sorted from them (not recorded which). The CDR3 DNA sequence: TGTGCCAGCAGCTCCGGGACAGGGAATGGCTACACCTTC. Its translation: CASSSGTGNGYTF.